Shown below are 17 T cell receptor beta chains from a single sample sequenced in a study of T cells after somatic rescue of genetic block. Only in-frame clones appear in the TCRdb table, and some are missing; sequencing was by immunoSEQ multiplex PCR. Among about 120,000 clones listed, 75% to 95% were seen once. Sequencing used peripheral blood mononuclear cells (PBMCs). These receptor sequences come from a woman aged 18-30 years.

This clone was detected once. This chain links TRBV7-9 with TRBJ2-1, with 8 bases identical to TRBD1. CDR1 is SEHNR and CDR2 is FQNEAQ in the germline V gene (reference sequence). The CDR3 has 12 amino acids. CDR3 coding DNA: TGTTCCGGGACAGGAGGTTACAATGAGCAGTTCTTC. This sequence encodes CSGTGGYNEQFF. Full variable domain (missing parts from reference TRBV7-9 and TRBJ2-1): DTGVSQNPRHKITKRGQNVTFRCDPISEHNRLYWYRQTLGQGPEFLTYFQNEAQLEKSRLLSDRFSAERPKGSFSTLEIQRTEQGDSAMYLCSGTGGYNEQFFGPGTRLTVL.

J is TRBJ1-4 and V is TRBV30; no definite D call. The V end lost 0 bases, the J end lost 8 bases, and 13 bases lay between the germline ends. Germline CDR1 is GTSNPN and CDR2 is SVGIG (reference sequence). The CDR3 has 14 residues. CDR3 in DNA: TGTGCCTGGAGTGTAACGGGCACGGGGGAAAAACTGTTTTTT. Amino acids: CAWSVTGTGEKLFF.

The chain combines TRBV15 with TRBJ2-2, with no clear D. V lost 1 base and J 5 bases, leaving 17 bases between the germline ends. CDR1 is LNHNV and CDR2 is YYDKDF in the germline V gene (reference sequence). The CDR3 consists of 17 residues. The DNA for the CDR3 is TGTGCCACCAGCAGAGTCCAGACCGATCGTCGGACCGGGGAGCTGTTTTTT. Translating it yields CATSRVQTDRRTGELFF. The full variable domain, in which reference TRBV15 and TRBJ2-2 provide the parts outside the CDR3, is DAMVIQNPRYQVTQFGKPVTLSCSQTLNHNVMYWYQQKSSQAPKLLFHYYDKDFNNEADTPDNFQSRRPNTSFCFLDIRSPGLGDTAMYLCATSRVQTDRRTGELFFGEGSRLTVL.

This chain uses TRBV6-5 with TRBJ1-2; unclear D gene. V lost 3 bases to trimming and J lost 0 bases, with 11 bases between them. This CDR3 is built from 15 residues. The germline V gene has CDR1 MNHEY and CDR2 SVGAGI. DNA of the CDR3: TGTGCCAGCAGTTATCATCCGACGACTAACTATGGCTACACCTTC. As protein: CASSYHPTTNYGYTF.

This chain uses TRBV6-5 with TRBJ1-6, with 10 bases lining up with TRBD1. V trimming: 7 bases; J trimming: 9 bases; junction bases outside the gene matches: 6. Germline V lookup: CDR1 MNHEY, CDR2 SVGAGI. The CDR3 has 14 amino acids. For the CDR3, the DNA is TGTGCCAGCACCTCGGGACAGGGGACTTCACCCCTCCACTTT. Encoded protein: CASTSGQGTSPLHF.

The genes are TRBV10-3 and TRBJ1-4, with D unclear. The CDR3 extends over 14 amino acids. Trimming left V 3 bases short and J 6 bases short, with 11 bases between. The germline V gene has CDR1 ENHRY and CDR2 SYGVKD. Here the CDR3 DNA reads TGTGCCATCAGTGAAGGGAGTGTAGATGAAAAACTGTTTTTT. Translated: CAISEGSVDEKLFF.

This sequence joins TRBV7-3 and TRBJ1-6; no clear D gene. Germline V CDR1 and CDR2: SGHTA, FQGTGA. The V end was cut by 4 bases, the J end by 7 bases, with 8 bases between. The CDR3 extends over 13 amino acids. The CDR3 DNA reads TGTGCCAGCAGCTCCCTCGGGAATTCACCCCTCCACTTT. Protein: CASSSLGNSPLHF.

The chain is built from TRBV5-1 and TRBJ2-3; D is unclear. The V and J ends lost 3 bases and 7 bases respectively, with 9 bases between them. This CDR3 contains 12 residues. Germline-derived CDR1 and CDR2 are SGHRS and YFSETQ. The DNA of the CDR3 is TGCGCCAGCAGCTCCCTAGTAAATACGCAGTATTTT. This translates into CASSSLVNTQYF.

V gene TRBV5-5 combines with J gene TRBJ1-2; D call uncertain. V dropped 4 bases and J dropped 2 bases, with 15 bases sitting between them. Germline-derived CDR1 and CDR2 are SGHKS and YYEKEE (reference sequence). The CDR3 contains 15 residues. CDR3 loop: CASSRHSASNYGYTF. The CDR3, as DNA: TGTGCCAGCAGCCGTCACAGTGCCTCAAACTATGGCTACACCTTC.

The rearrangement links TRBV5-4 to TRBJ2-7; 9 bases line up with TRBD2. The V and J ends lost 2 bases and 6 bases, in that order; junction bases with no gene match: 6. The CDR3 runs 14 residues. From germline, CDR1 is SGHNT and CDR2 YYREEE (reference sequence). The CDR3 sequence is CASSFVRGGREQYF. The CDR3 DNA reads as TGTGCCAGCAGCTTCGTGCGGGGGGGCCGCGAGCAGTACTTC.

The chain employs TRBV4-2 and TRBJ2-5; tentative D call: TRBD1 (6 bases). V shed 5 bases and J shed 4 bases, with 14 bases lying between them. CDR3 length: 14 amino acids. Germline V lookup: CDR1 LGHNA, CDR2 YNFKEQ. CDR3 sequence reads: CASSKGVAVETQYF. The CDR3 DNA is TGTGCCAGCAGCAAGGGGGTCGCCGTAGAGACCCAGTACTTC.

The chain combines TRBV27 with TRBJ1-1; the D is unclear. Germline V lookup: CDR1 MNHEY, CDR2 SMNVEV (reference sequence). The CDR3 covers 13 residues. Trimming cost V 1 base and J 1 base, with 4 bases left between them. This CDR3 reads CASSLWGNTEAFF. As DNA, the CDR3 is TGTGCCAGCAGTTTATGGGGGAACACTGAAGCTTTCTTT.

The chain combines TRBV11-2 with TRBJ1-2; D gene uncertain. The CDR3 runs to 15 residues. The V end lost 5 bases, the J end lost 2 bases, and 15 bases lay between the germline ends. Germline loops: CDR1 SGHAT, CDR2 FQNNGV. CDR3 sequence reads: CASSRNSLRNYGYTF. The CDR3 DNA is TGTGCCAGCAGCCGGAACAGCCTTAGGAACTATGGCTACACCTTC.

The rearrangement links TRBV2 to TRBJ2-1; D gene uncertain. This CDR3 has 15 amino acids. Germline values: CDR1 SNHLY, CDR2 FYNNEI. V lost 6 bases and J lost 5, with 17 bases in between. The CDR3: CASSESGLQNNEQFF. The CDR3 region has the DNA TGTGCCAGCAGCGAAAGTGGTCTACAAAACAATGAGCAGTTCTTC.

The rearrangement links TRBV11-1 to TRBJ2-2; weak D call: TRBD1 (5 bases). The CDR3 sequence is 16 residues long. The V gene's germline CDR1 is SGHAT and CDR2 FQDESV (reference sequence). Trimming shortened V by 5 bases and J by 2 bases, and 15 bases separated the two germline ends. This chain's CDR3 is CASSLQAAGNTGELFF. CDR3 in DNA: TGTGCCAGCAGCCTACAGGCGGCAGGCAACACCGGGGAGCTGTTTTTT.

V usage is TRBV5-1 and J usage is TRBJ1-6; TRBD1 is a possible D gene (5 bases). Trimming took 1 base from V and 7 from J, leaving 9 bases between them. Looked up from germline, CDR1 is SGHRS and CDR2 is YFSETQ. The CDR3 extends over 14 amino acids. CDR3 nucleotides: TGCGCCAGCAGCTTGAACAGGAACAATTCACCCCTCCACTTT. It specifies CASSLNRNNSPLHF.

The CDR3 loop reads CASSGRHGANVLTF. In nucleotides, the CDR3 is TGTGCCAGCAGCGGGAGGCACGGGGCCAACGTCCTGACTTTC. The V gene is TRBV9, the J gene TRBJ2-6; D might be TRBD2 (5 bases). The V gene lost 3 bases and the J gene lost 4 bases, with 8 bases spanning the gap. Germline CDR1 and CDR2: SGDLS and YYNGEE. The CDR3 loop spans 14 amino acids.